The 8 T cell receptor beta chains below were found in one sample sequenced in a study of cytomegalovirus exposure and HLA in healthy donors. The PCR was carried out with 60 Vbeta primers and 13 Jbeta primers. Here immunoSEQ multiplex PCR was the method, and the copy in TCRdb shows in-frame clones only, minus some. The repertoire holds approximately 120,000 clones, with roughly 74% as singletons. Sequencing was done on a sample of PBMCs. These receptors originate from a woman aged 45-65 years in good health and CMV-seropositive.

The chain recombines TRBV27 with TRBJ1-4; 9 bases align to TRBD1. The CDR3 is made up of 20 amino acids. Germline V gene sequence: CDR1 MNHEY, CDR2 SMNVEV (reference sequence). Trimming took 3 bases from V and 1 from J; bases not matched to a gene: 15. The CDR3 region is CASSFLPGQGNTETNEKLFF. In nucleotides, the CDR3 is TGTGCCAGCAGTTTCTTACCGGGACAGGGAAATACTGAAACTAATGAAAAACTGTTTTTT.

This clone was counted only a few times. V gene TRBV2 combines with J gene TRBJ1-1; D gene ambiguous. Looked up from germline, CDR1 is SNHLY and CDR2 is FYNNEI. The CDR3 extends over 17 amino acids. V was cut by 10 bases and J by 6 bases, with 30 bases left in between. The CDR3 loop is CATRPRAGFIRNAEAFF. CDR3 sequence (DNA): TGTGCCACCAGGCCGAGGGCAGGCTTCATAAGAAACGCTGAAGCTTTCTTT.

This clone was picked up a small number of times. The rearrangement uses TRBV5-1 and TRBJ1-1; 10 bases align to TRBD1. Trimming at V came to 4 bases and at J to 5 bases, leaving 8 bases not matched to a gene. The germline gives CDR1 SGHRS, CDR2 YFSETQ. This CDR3 is 15 amino acids long. The CDR3 sequence: CASSVGQGVRTEAFF. CDR3 nucleotides: TGCGCCAGCAGCGTAGGACAGGGGGTAAGAACTGAAGCTTTCTTT.

This rearrangement joins TRBV7-7 to TRBJ1-1; D perhaps matches TRBD1 (5 bases). The CDR3 loop spans 13 amino acids. Germline CDR1 and CDR2: SSHAT and FNYEAQ (reference sequence). Trimming shortened V by 5 bases and J by 2 bases, and 9 bases separated the two germline ends. The CDR3 nucleotides read TGTGCCAGCAGCCGGGACTCCAACACTGAAGCTTTCTTT. It yields the protein CASSRDSNTEAFF. Looking up the rest from reference TRBV7-7 and TRBJ1-1 gives the full variable domain: GAGVSQSPRYKVTKRGQDVTLRCDPISSHATLYWYQQALGQGPEFLTYFNYEAQPDKSGLPSDRFSAERPEGSISTLTIQRTEQRDSAMYRCASSRDSNTEAFFGQGTRLTVV.

The rearrangement uses TRBV30 and TRBJ2-7; 9 nucleotides agree with TRBD1. From germline, CDR1 is GTSNPN and CDR2 SVGIG (reference sequence). CDR3 length: 12 residues. Trimming cost V 5 bases and J 4 bases; bases outside gene matches: 3. This CDR3 reads CAWATGGYEQYF. The CDR3 DNA follows: TGTGCCTGGGCGACAGGGGGGTACGAGCAGTACTTC. Full variable domain (remainder filled in from reference TRBV30 and TRBJ2-7): SQTIHQWPATLVQPVGSPLSLECTVEGTSNPNLYWYRQAAGRGLQLLFYSVGIGQISSEVPQNLSASRPQDRQFILSSKKLLLSDSGFYLCAWATGGYEQYFGPGTRLTVT.

This rearrangement joins TRBV18 to TRBJ1-6, with 9 bases that match TRBD1. The ends lost 3 bases at V and 9 bases at J; junction bases unmatched: 6. The CDR3 is 15 residues long. Germline-derived CDR1 and CDR2 are KGHSH and LQKENI. The chain's CDR3 is CASSPSRDRASPLHF. CDR3 coding DNA: TGTGCCAGCTCACCCTCCCGGGACAGGGCTTCACCCCTCCACTTT.

The chain employs TRBV6-8 and TRBJ2-1; D is perhaps TRBD2 (6 bases). Looked up from germline, CDR1 is MNHGY and CDR2 is SAAAGT. V was pared by 6 bases and J by 1 base, with 16 bases between. CDR3 length: 16 residues. CDR3 region: CASSRGTSTSYNEQFF. CDR3 DNA sequence: TGTGCCAGCAGCCGCGGGACTTCCACTTCCTACAATGAGCAGTTCTTC.

This clone has only one observation. In nucleotides, the CDR3 is TGTGCCAGCAGTTTGGACACTTACTCCTACAATGAGCAGTTCTTC. Protein sequence: CASSLDTYSYNEQFF. V usage is TRBV27 and J usage is TRBJ2-1, with D possibly TRBD1 on 5 matching bases. The CDR3 is 15 residues long. Trimming left V 3 bases short and J 0 bases short, with 9 bases between. The germline V gene encodes CDR1 MNHEY and CDR2 SMNVEV (reference sequence).